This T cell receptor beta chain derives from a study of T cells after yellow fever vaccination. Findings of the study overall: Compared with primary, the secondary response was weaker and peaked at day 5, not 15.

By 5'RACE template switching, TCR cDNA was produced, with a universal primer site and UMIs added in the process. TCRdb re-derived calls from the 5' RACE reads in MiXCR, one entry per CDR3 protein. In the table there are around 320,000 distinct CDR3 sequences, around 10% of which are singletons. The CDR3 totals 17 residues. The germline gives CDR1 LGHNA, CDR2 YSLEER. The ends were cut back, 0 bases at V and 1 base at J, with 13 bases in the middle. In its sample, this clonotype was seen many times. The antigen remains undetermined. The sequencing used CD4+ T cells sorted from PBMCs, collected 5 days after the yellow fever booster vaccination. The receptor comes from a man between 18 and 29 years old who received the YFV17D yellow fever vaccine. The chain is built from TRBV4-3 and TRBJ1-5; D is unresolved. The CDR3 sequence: CASSQDYRGGSNQPQHF. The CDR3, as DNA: TGCGCCAGCAGCCAAGACTATCGGGGAGGGAGCAATCAGCCCCAGCATTTT.